In its sample, the clone carrying this TCR beta chain was seen many times. No antigen is known for it. Amplified regions were TCR beta CDR3 sequences from RNA transcripts. A set of HTBI primers served as the primers for a first-round RT-PCR of the TCR CDR3. TCRdb re-analysed the multiplex PCR reads in MiXCR, keeping a single row per CDR3 protein. Here the sample spans approximately 590,000 distinct CDR3 sequences, more than 15% being singletons. The data originate from a study of T cells in Graves' hyperthyroidism and ophthalmopathy. Overall study results and limits: The model identified upcoming ophthalmopathy a median around 6 months ahead of onset.

Germline CDR1 is DFQATT and CDR2 is SNEGSKA (reference sequence). The CDR3 spans 12 residues. V shed 6 bases and J shed 5 bases, with 11 bases lying between them. With a duration under 2 months, the hyperthyroidism was newly diagnosed in patients aged 18 to 65. The study excluded patients with uncontrolled infection, other autoimmune disease, pregnancy or lactation. The clonotype originates from a young woman with Graves' hyperthyroidism. Sequencing was performed on blood. V is TRBV20-1 and J is TRBJ2-1; no firm D call. DNA of the CDR3: TGCAGTGCCGACGGCCTCCACAATGAGCAGTTCTTC. Its protein product is CSADGLHNEQFF.